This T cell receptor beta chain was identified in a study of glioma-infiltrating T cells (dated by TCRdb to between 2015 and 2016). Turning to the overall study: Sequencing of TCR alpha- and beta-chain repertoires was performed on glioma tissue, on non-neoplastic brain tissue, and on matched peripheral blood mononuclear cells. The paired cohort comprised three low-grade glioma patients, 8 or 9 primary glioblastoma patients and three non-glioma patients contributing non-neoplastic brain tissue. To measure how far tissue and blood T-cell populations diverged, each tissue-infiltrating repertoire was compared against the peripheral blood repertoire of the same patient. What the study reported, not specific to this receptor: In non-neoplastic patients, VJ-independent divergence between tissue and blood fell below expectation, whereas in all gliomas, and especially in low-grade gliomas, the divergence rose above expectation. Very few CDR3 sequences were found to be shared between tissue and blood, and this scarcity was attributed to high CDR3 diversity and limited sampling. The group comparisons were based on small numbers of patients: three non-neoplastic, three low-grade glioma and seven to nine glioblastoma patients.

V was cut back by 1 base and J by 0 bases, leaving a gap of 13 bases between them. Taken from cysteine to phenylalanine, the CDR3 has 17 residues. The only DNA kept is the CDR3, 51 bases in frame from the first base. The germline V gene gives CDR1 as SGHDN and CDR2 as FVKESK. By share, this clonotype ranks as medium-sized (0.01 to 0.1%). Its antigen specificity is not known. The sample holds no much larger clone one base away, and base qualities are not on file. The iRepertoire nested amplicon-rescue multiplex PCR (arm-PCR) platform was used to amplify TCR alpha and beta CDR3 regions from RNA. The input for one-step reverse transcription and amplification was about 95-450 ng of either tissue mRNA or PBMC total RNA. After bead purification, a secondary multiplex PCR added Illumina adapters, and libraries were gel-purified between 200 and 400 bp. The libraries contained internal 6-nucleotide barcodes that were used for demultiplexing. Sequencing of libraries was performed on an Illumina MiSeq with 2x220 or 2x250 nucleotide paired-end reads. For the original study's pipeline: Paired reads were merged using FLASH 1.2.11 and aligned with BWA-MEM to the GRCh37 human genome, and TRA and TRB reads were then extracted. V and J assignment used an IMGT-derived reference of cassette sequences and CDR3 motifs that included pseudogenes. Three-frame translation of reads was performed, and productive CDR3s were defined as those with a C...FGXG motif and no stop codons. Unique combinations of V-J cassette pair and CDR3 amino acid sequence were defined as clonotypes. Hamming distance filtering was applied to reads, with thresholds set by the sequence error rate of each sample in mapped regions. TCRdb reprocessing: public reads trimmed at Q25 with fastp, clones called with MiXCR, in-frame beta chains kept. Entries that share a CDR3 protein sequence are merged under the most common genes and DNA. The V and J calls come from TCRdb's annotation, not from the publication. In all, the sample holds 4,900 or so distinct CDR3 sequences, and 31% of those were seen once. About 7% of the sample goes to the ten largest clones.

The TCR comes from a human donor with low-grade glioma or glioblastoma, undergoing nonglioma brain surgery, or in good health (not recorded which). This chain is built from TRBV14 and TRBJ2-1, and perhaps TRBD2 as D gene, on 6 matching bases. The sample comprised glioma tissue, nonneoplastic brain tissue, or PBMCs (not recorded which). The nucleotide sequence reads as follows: TGTGCCAGCAGCCAAGCCCGGAGACTAGTCTCCTACAATGAGCAGTTCTTC. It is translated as CASSQARRLVSYNEQFF.